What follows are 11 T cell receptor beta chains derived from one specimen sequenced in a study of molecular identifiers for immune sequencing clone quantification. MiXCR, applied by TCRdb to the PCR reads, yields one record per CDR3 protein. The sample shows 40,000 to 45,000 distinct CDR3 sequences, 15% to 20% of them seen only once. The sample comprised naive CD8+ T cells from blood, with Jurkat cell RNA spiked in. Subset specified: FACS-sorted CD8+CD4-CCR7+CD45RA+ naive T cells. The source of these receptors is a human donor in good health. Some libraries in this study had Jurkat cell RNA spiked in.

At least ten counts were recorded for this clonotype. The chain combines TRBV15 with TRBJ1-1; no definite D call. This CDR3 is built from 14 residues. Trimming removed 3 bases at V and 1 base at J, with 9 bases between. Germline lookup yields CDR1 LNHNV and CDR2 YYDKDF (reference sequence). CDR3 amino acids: CATSSGRRNTEAFF. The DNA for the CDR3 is TGTGCCACCAGCAGTGGCAGGAGGAACACTGAAGCTTTCTTT.

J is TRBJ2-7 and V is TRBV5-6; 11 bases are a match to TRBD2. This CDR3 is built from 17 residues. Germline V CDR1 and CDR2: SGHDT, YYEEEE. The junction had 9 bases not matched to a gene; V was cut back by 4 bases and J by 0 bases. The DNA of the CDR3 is TGTGCCAGCAGCGCCGGGACTAGCGGTTTTAGCTCCTACGAGCAGTACTTC. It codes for CASSAGTSGFSSYEQYF. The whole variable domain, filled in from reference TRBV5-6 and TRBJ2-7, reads DAGVTQSPTHLIKTRGQQVTLRCSPKSGHDTVSWYQQALGQGPQFIFQYYEEEERQRGNFPDRFSGHQFPNYSSELNVNALLLGDSALYLCASSAGTSGFSSYEQYFGPGTRLTVT.

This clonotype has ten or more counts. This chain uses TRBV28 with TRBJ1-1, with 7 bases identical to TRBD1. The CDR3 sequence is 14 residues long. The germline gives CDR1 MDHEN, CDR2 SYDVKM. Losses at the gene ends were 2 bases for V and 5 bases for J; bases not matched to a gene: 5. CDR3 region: CASSLVAGGTEAFF. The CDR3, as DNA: TGTGCCAGCAGTTTAGTTGCAGGGGGTACTGAAGCTTTCTTT.

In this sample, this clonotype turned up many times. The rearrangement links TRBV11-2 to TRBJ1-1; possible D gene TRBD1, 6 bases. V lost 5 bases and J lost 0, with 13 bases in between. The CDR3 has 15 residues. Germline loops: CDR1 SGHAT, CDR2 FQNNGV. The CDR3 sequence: CASSPGGGLNTEAFF. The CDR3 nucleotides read TGTGCCAGCAGCCCCGGGGGGGGGCTGAACACTGAAGCTTTCTTT.

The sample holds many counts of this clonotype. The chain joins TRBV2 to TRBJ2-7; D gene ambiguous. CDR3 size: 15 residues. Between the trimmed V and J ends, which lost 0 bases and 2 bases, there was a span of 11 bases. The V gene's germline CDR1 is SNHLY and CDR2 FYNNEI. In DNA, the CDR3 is TGTGCCAGCAGTGAAGCGGTTCTGGGCCCCTACGAGCAGTACTTC. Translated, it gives CASSEAVLGPYEQYF.

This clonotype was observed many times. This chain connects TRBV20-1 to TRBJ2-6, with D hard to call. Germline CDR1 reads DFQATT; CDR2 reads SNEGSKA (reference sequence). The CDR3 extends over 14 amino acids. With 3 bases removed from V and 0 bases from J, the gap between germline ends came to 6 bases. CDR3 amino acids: CSARVPSGANVLTF. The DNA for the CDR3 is TGCAGTGCTAGGGTCCCCTCTGGGGCCAACGTCCTGACTTTC.

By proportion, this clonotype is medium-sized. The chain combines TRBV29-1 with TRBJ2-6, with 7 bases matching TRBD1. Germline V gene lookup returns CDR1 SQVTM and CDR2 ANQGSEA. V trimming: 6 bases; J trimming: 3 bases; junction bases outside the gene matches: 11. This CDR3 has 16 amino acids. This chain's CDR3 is CSVVDPGQLGANVLTF. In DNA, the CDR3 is TGCAGCGTCGTTGACCCGGGACAGCTTGGGGCCAACGTCCTGACTTTC.

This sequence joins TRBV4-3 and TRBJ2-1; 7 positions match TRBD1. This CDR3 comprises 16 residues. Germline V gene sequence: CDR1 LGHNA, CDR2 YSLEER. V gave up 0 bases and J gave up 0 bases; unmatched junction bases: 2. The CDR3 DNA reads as TGCGCCAGCAGCCAAGATAGGGGGCTCTCCTACAATGAGCAGTTCTTC. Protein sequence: CASSQDRGLSYNEQFF.

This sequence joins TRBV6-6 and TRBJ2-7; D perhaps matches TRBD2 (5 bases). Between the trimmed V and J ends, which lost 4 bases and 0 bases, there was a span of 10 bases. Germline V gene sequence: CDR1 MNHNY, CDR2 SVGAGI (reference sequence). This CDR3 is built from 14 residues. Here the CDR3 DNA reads TGTGCCAGCAGTTCCCCGGAGGCCTCCTACGAGCAGTACTTC. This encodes CASSSPEASYEQYF.

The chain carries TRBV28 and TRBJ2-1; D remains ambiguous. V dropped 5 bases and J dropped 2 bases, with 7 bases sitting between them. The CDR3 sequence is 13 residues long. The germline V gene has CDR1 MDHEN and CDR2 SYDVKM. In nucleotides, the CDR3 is TGTGCCAGCAGTCCCCGGGCCTACAATGAGCAGTTCTTC. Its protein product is CASSPRAYNEQFF.

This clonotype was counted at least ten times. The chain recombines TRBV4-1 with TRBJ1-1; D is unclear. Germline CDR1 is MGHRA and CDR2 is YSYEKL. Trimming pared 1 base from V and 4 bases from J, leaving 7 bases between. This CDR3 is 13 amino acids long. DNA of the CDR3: TGCGCCAGCAGCCAAGTTGGTGGCACTGAAGCTTTCTTT. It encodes CASSQVGGTEAFF.